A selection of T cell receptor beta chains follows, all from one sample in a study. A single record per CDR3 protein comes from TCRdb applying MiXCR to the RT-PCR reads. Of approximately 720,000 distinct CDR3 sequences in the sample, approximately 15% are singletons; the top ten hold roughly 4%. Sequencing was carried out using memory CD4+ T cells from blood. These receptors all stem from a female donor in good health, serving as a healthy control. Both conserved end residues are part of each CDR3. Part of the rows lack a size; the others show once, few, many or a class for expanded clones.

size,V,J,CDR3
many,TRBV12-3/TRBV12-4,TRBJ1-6,CASRLEGQGASPLHF
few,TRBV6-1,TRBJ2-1,CASRVNSRQGQFF
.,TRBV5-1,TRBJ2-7,CASSQRASGTTPGEQYF
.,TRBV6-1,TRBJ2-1,CASSEVGHCNEQFF
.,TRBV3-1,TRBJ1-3,CASSQWADGNTIYF
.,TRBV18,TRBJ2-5,CASSEQGAWETQYF
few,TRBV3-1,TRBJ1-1,CASSLRGGGVEAFF
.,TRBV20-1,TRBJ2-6,CSARGISGANVLTF
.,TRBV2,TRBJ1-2,CASNPSSGSYGYTF
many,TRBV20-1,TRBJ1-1,CSALTQTGLNTEAFF
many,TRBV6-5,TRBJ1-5,CASRPAGFGQPQHF
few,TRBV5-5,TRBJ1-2,CASSRRTGINYGYTF
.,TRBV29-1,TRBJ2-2,CSVRGGGNRELFF
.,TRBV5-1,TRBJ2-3,CASSSGLAYDTQYF
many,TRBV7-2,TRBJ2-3,CASSFADSRTDTQYF
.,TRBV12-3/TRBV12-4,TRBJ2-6,CASSPHGGANVLTF
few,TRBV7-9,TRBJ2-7,CASSSGLAGVDEQYF
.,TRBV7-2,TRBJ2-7,CASSLNLKDEQYF
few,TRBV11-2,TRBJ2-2,CASSYKPGRVGGELFF
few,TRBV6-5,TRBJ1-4,CASSSTGTGGEKLFF
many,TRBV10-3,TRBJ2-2,CAISVGAEGTGELFF
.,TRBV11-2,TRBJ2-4,CASSLERVNIQYF
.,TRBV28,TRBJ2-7,CASSFPLAGRGEQYF
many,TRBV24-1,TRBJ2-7,CATMTRRGGEQYF
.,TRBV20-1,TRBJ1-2,CSARPEPGQGKGGYTF
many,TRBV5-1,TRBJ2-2,CASSPSGGRRTGELFF
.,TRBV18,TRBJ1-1,CASSKDKNTEAFF
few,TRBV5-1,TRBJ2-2,CASSFGPNTGELFF